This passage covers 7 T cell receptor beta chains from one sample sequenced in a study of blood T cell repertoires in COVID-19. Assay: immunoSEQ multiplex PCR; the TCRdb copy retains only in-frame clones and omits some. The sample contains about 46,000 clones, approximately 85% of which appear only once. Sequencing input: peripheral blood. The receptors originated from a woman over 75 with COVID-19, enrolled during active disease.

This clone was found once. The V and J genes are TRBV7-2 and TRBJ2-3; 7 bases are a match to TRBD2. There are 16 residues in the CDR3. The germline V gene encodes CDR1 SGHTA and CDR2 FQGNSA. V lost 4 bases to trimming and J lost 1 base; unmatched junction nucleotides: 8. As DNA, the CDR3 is TGTGCCAGCAGCTCCTTGGGCGGGAGCGGCACAGATACGCAGTATTTT. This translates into CASSSLGGSGTDTQYF.

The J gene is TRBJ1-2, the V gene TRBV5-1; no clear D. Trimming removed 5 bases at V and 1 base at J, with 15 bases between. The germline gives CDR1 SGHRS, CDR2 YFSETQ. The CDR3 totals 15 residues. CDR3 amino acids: CASRKDVGSNYGYTF. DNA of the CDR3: TGCGCCAGCAGAAAAGACGTCGGGAGTAACTATGGCTACACCTTC. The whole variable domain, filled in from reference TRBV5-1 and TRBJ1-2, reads KAGVTQTPRYLIKTRGQQVTLSCSPISGHRSVSWYQQTPGQGLQFLFEYFSETQRNKGNFPGRFSGRQFSNSRSEMNVSTLELGDSALYLCASRKDVGSNYGYTFGSGTRLTVV.

This chain's CDR3 is CASSQRDTGTGNTEAFF. The DNA for the CDR3 is TGCGCCAGCAGCCAGAGGGATACCGGGACAGGGAACACTGAAGCTTTCTTT. The chain links TRBV4-1 to TRBJ1-1, with 8 nucleotides matching TRBD1. V trimming: 3 bases; J trimming: 1 base; junction bases outside the gene matches: 10. Germline V gene data show CDR1 as MGHRA and CDR2 as YSYEKL. The CDR3 has 17 amino acids.

The CDR3 loop is CASSPRAEASPLHF. DNA of the CDR3: TGTGCCAGTAGTCCCCGAGCCGAGGCTTCACCCCTCCACTTT. The genes are TRBV19 and TRBJ1-6; D remains ambiguous. The germline V gene has CDR1 LNHDA and CDR2 SQIVND (reference sequence). There are 14 residues in the CDR3. Trimming removed 5 bases at V and 9 bases at J, with 14 bases between.

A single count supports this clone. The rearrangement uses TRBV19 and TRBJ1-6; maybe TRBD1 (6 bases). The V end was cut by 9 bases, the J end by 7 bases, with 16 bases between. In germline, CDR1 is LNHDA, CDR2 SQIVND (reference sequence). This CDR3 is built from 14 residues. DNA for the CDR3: TGTGCCAGCCTCTCCGGGGACACCAATTCACCCCTCCACTTT. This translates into CASLSGDTNSPLHF.

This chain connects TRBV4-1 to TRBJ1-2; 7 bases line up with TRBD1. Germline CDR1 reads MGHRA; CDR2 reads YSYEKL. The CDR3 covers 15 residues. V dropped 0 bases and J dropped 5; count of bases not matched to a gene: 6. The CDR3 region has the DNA TGCGCCAGCAGCCAAGAACGGGACAGTGATTATGGCTACACCTTC. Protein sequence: CASSQERDSDYGYTF.

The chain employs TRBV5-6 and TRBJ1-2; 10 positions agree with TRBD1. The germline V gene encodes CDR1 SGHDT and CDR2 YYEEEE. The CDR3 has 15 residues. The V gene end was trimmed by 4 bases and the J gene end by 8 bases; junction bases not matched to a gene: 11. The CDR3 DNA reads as TGTGCCAGCAGCAGAGAAGGTCGGACAGGGGGAGGCTACACCTTC. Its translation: CASSREGRTGGGYTF.